Presented here are 26 T cell receptor beta chains from one specimen sequenced in a study of CD8 T cells in Susac syndrome. After extraction with the RNeasy kit, 0.5 to 1 ug of the RNA was reverse transcribed using random hexamers. TCRdb recomputed calls from the immunoSEQ multiplex PCR reads with MiXCR, one row per CDR3 protein. Here the sample spans 130,000 to 150,000 distinct CDR3 sequences, roughly 94% being singletons. The sample was CD4+ T cells from PBMCs. The receptors come from a human donor in good health.

The V and J genes are TRBV20-1 and TRBJ2-7; D gene ambiguous. CDR1 is DFQATT, CDR2 SNEGSKA, per germline (reference sequence). The CDR3 has 12 residues. With 4 bases removed from V and 6 bases from J, the gap between germline ends came to 13 bases. The CDR3, as DNA: TGCAGTGCTAAAGGGTTCGTCAGCGAGCAGTACTTC. It translates to CSAKGFVSEQYF.

The chain joins TRBV4-1 to TRBJ2-7; 8 bases line up with TRBD2. V was pared by 0 bases and J by 3 bases, with 13 bases of the junction left unmatched. CDR1 is MGHRA and CDR2 is YSYEKL in the germline V gene. This CDR3 has 18 amino acids. The CDR3 sequence is CASSQEDSGVTGHYEQYF. The CDR3, as DNA: TGCGCCAGCAGCCAAGAAGATAGCGGGGTAACGGGGCACTACGAGCAGTACTTC.

The rearrangement joins TRBV28 to TRBJ2-5; TRBD2 agrees at 11 bases. V trimming: 5 bases; J trimming: 5 bases; junction bases outside the gene matches: 13. Looked up from germline, CDR1 is MDHEN and CDR2 is SYDVKM. This CDR3 is 17 amino acids long. The CDR3 DNA reads as TGTGCCAGCAGTCCTCAGACTAGCGGGAAATATGGCGAGACCCAGTACTTC. Protein: CASSPQTSGKYGETQYF.

The table lists this clonotype with a count of one. The chain uses TRBV28 and TRBJ1-1; D gene uncertain. This CDR3 has 15 residues. V was shortened by 3 bases and J by 0 bases, with 11 bases between the two germline ends. Germline assignment: CDR1 MDHEN and CDR2 SYDVKM. CDR3 nucleotide sequence: TGTGCCAGCAGTTTTTTAGACCGAATGAACACTGAAGCTTTCTTT. Its translation: CASSFLDRMNTEAFF.

The count of this clonotype is one. The V gene is TRBV7-6, the J gene TRBJ2-1; possible D gene TRBD2, 6 bases. The germline gives CDR1 SGHVS, CDR2 FNYEAQ. Trimming took off 3 bases at V and 8 bases at J, with 8 bases between the two ends. CDR3 length equals 12 residues. CDR3 sequence reads: CASSFRLDEQFF. The CDR3, as DNA: TGTGCCAGCAGCTTCAGACTAGATGAGCAGTTCTTC.

This rearrangement joins TRBV3-1 to TRBJ2-7, with 11 bases that match TRBD2. Germline V gives CDR1 LGHDT, CDR2 YNNKEL (reference sequence). The CDR3 runs 15 residues. V lost 1 base, J lost 6 bases, and 5 bases stayed unmatched. The CDR3 sequence: CASSQGTSGRSEQYF. CDR3 DNA: TGTGCCAGCAGCCAAGGCACTAGCGGGAGAAGCGAGCAGTACTTC.

The rearrangement joins TRBV20-1 to TRBJ2-5; TRBD2 might be the D (6 bases). This CDR3 has 13 residues. Trimming stripped 5 bases from V and 0 bases from J, with 10 bases between. Germline values: CDR1 DFQATT, CDR2 SNEGSKA (reference sequence). The CDR3 coding sequence is TGCAGTGCTGCTAGCGAGTACCAAGAGACCCAGTACTTC. This sequence encodes CSAASEYQETQYF.

The chain joins TRBV7-9 to TRBJ2-7; TRBD1 is a possible D gene (6 bases). The CDR3 has 13 amino acids. The V gene's germline CDR1 is SEHNR and CDR2 FQNEAQ (reference sequence). V lost 5 bases and J lost 3, with 11 bases in between. For the CDR3, the DNA is TGTGCCAGCAGCCTCTTACAGGGCTACGAGCAGTACTTC. Translated: CASSLLQGYEQYF.

This chain connects TRBV30 to TRBJ1-2; 9 bases are a match to TRBD1. Germline values: CDR1 GTSNPN, CDR2 SVGIG (reference sequence). V was clipped by 4 bases and J by 4 bases; unmatched bases: 7. The CDR3 totals 14 residues. The CDR3 sequence is CAWTPRTGAYGYTF. As DNA, the CDR3 is TGTGCCTGGACTCCCCGGACAGGGGCCTATGGCTACACCTTC.

The chain joins TRBV3-1 to TRBJ2-1; 7 bases align to TRBD1. The CDR3 consists of 15 residues. Germline assignment: CDR1 LGHDT and CDR2 YNNKEL (reference sequence). V gave up 5 bases and J gave up 3 bases; unmatched junction bases: 7. In nucleotides, the CDR3 is TGTGCCAGCAGCACCCGGGACAGCAACTACAATGAGCAGTTCTTC. Amino acids: CASSTRDSNYNEQFF.

The chain is built from TRBV7-2 and TRBJ2-7, with unresolved D. Trimming removed 0 bases at V and 0 bases at J, with 6 bases between. Looked up from germline, CDR1 is SGHTA and CDR2 is FQGNSA. The CDR3 is 14 residues long. The CDR3: CASSLAGRSYEQYF. Here the CDR3 DNA reads TGTGCCAGCAGCTTAGCGGGTCGCTCCTACGAGCAGTACTTC. The full variable domain, in which reference TRBV7-2 and TRBJ2-7 provide the parts outside the CDR3, is GAGVSQSPSNKVTEKGKDVELRCDPISGHTALYWYRQSLGQGLEFLIYFQGNSAPDKSGLPSDRFSAERTGGSVSTLTIQRTQQEDSAVYLCASSLAGRSYEQYFGPGTRLTVT.

The DNA of the CDR3 is TGTGCCAGCAGCTTCAGGGGAAGTTTCAACACCGGGGAGCTGTTTTTT. The encoded protein is CASSFRGSFNTGELFF. The rearrangement uses TRBV7-2 and TRBJ2-2; D might be TRBD1 (6 bases). This CDR3 has 16 residues. The V end was cut by 3 bases, the J end by 2 bases, with 13 bases between. The germline CDR1 and CDR2 sequences are SGHTA and FQGNSA.

V and J are TRBV24-1 and TRBJ2-3; 11 nucleotides line up with TRBD2. CDR3 length: 20 amino acids. The junction had 14 bases not matched to a gene; V was cut back by 4 bases and J by 0 bases. Germline V CDR1 and CDR2: KGHDR, SFDVKD. The CDR3 sequence: CATSDRELAGDWMSTDTQYF. Written as DNA, the CDR3 is TGTGCCACCAGTGACCGCGAACTAGCGGGAGACTGGATGAGCACAGATACGCAGTATTTT.

The rearrangement links TRBV6-6 to TRBJ2-4, with D perhaps given as TRBD1 or TRBD2 (5 bases each). Trimming took 8 bases from V and 7 from J, leaving 21 bases between them. In germline, CDR1 is MNHNY, CDR2 SVGAGI (reference sequence). This CDR3 spans 15 amino acids. CDR3 loop: CASARIGALANIQYF. CDR3 nucleotides: TGTGCCAGCGCTCGTATCGGGGCCCTCGCGAACATTCAGTACTTC.

The chain carries TRBV7-9 and TRBJ2-5; the match to TRBD1 covers 7 bases. This CDR3 comprises 15 residues. V shed 7 bases, J shed 0 bases, and the junction held 8 bases outside the gene matches. Germline loops: CDR1 SEHNR, CDR2 FQNEAQ (reference sequence). The CDR3: CASTKTGANQETQYF. Here the CDR3 DNA reads TGTGCCAGCACCAAAACAGGGGCGAACCAAGAGACCCAGTACTTC.

This chain uses TRBV7-2 with TRBJ2-1, with D unclear. Trimming took off 1 base at V and 7 bases at J, with 8 bases between the two ends. The CDR3 spans 13 residues. Per germline, CDR1 SGHTA and CDR2 FQGNSA. DNA for the CDR3: TGTGCCAGCAGCTTAGGAATTAGGAATGAGCAGTTCTTC. Its protein is CASSLGIRNEQFF.

CDR3 loop: CASSLQSGELFF. The CDR3, as DNA: TGTGCCAGCAGTTTACAGAGCGGGGAGCTGTTTTTT. The gene calls are TRBV28 and TRBJ2-2; no reliable D call. Germline values: CDR1 MDHEN, CDR2 SYDVKM. Between the trimmed V and J ends, which lost 2 bases and 7 bases, there was a span of 5 bases. This CDR3 has 12 residues.

The V and J genes are TRBV9 and TRBJ1-1, with no clear D. V was trimmed by 3 bases and J by 7 bases, leaving 13 bases between them. CDR3 length: 13 amino acids. Per the germline V gene, CDR1 is SGDLS and CDR2 is YYNGEE. CDR3 residues: CASSAGPNLEAFF. The CDR3 region has the DNA TGTGCCAGCAGCGCCGGACCAAACCTTGAAGCTTTCTTT.

The chain has TRBV5-1 and TRBJ2-1; perhaps TRBD1 as D (6 bases). Trimming pared 6 bases from V and 6 bases from J, leaving 16 bases between. CDR1 and CDR2 (germline): SGHRS, YFSETQ. The CDR3 runs 14 residues. CDR3 region: CASTYSDSINEQFF. The CDR3 DNA follows: TGCGCCAGCACATACTCGGACAGTATCAATGAGCAGTTCTTC.

CDR3 sequence reads: CASSPTGWSNQPQHF. The CDR3 DNA reads as TGTGCCAGCAGTCCTACAGGCTGGAGCAATCAGCCCCAGCATTTT. This chain joins TRBV12-3 or TRBV12-4 and TRBJ1-5; a weak D match, TRBD1 (5 bases). V gave up 5 bases and J gave up 1 base, with 12 bases separating them. This CDR3 comprises 15 residues.

This chain connects TRBV19 to TRBJ1-1; the D is unclear. The CDR3 covers 9 residues. Trimming pared 4 bases from V and 7 bases from J, leaving 1 base between. From germline, CDR1 is LNHDA and CDR2 SQIVND (reference sequence). The CDR3 spells CASSSEAFF. The CDR3 coding sequence is TGTGCCAGTAGTAGTGAAGCTTTCTTT.

This clonotype showed up just once. This rearrangement joins TRBV9 to TRBJ2-7; D gene unclear. Trimming took off 5 bases at V and 0 bases at J, with 3 bases between the two ends. CDR1 and CDR2 (germline): SGDLS, YYNGEE. The CDR3 consists of 11 residues. This CDR3 is CASRSSYEQYF. CDR3 sequence (DNA): TGTGCCAGCAGGTCCTCCTACGAGCAGTACTTC. Full variable domain (remainder filled in from reference TRBV9 and TRBJ2-7): DSGVTQTPKHLITATGQRVTLRCSPRSGDLSVYWYQQSLDQGLQFLIQYYNGEERAKGNILERFSAQQFPDLHSELNLSSLELGDSALYFCASRSSYEQYFGPGTRLTVT.

A single count supports this clonotype. The chain links TRBV5-4 to TRBJ2-1, with D tentatively TRBD1 (5 bases). The CDR3 is 15 amino acids. Germline V CDR1 and CDR2: SGHNT, YYREEE (reference sequence). V gave up 2 bases and J gave up 7 bases, with 16 bases separating them. CDR3 protein: CASSLVGESGNEQFF. CDR3 nucleotide sequence: TGTGCCAGCAGCTTAGTTGGAGAATCAGGGAATGAGCAGTTCTTC.

CDR3 nucleotides: TGTGCCAGCAGCCAAAATCGGGGGAGAGTGTACCAAGAGACCCAGTACTTC. Protein: CASSQNRGRVYQETQYF. The chain has TRBV3-1 and TRBJ2-5, with D possibly matching TRBD2 (6 bases). The CDR3 has 17 amino acids. V was cut by 2 bases and J by 0 bases, with 16 bases left in between. CDR1 and CDR2 from the germline V gene are LGHDT and YNNKEL (reference sequence).

The chain combines TRBV25-1 with TRBJ2-2, with D perhaps TRBD2 (6 bases). Germline CDR1 MGHDK, CDR2 SYGVNS. The V end lost 3 bases, the J end lost 4 bases, and 12 bases lay between the germline ends. The CDR3 has 15 amino acids. The CDR3 DNA follows: TGTGCCAGCAGTGAGGGGGGAGTACTCACCGGGGAGCTGTTTTTT. Translated: CASSEGGVLTGELFF.

The rearrangement links TRBV15 to TRBJ2-7; 8 positions match TRBD2. The germline gives CDR1 LNHNV, CDR2 YYDKDF (reference sequence). The CDR3 sequence is 16 residues long. V lost 3 bases and J lost 6; bases outside the gene matches: 13. The CDR3 loop is CATSSAPGTRSGEQYF. The CDR3 DNA is TGTGCCACCAGCAGCGCCCCCGGGACTAGGTCGGGCGAGCAGTACTTC.